These T cell receptor beta chains were read from a single sample in a study of cytomegalovirus exposure and HLA in healthy donors. The table came from immunoSEQ multiplex PCR; TCRdb's copy has only in-frame clones and leaves some out. The sample comprises 200,000 or so clones, around 80% of which are singletons, and roughly 0.7% rests with the top ten. The sample comprised PBMCs. Every receptor here comes from a boy aged 2 to 10 in good health and CMV-seronegative. Each CDR3 is given with its conserved first and last residue. D genes are given only for firm matches. Expanded clones get a size class; other rows say once, few or many, or leave the size out.

V	J	D	size	DNA	CDR3
TRBV18	TRBJ1-1	TRBD1	.	TGTGCCAGCTCATCTTCCGGGACAGGCTACACGAACACTGAAGCTTTCTTT	CASSSSGTGYTNTEAFF
TRBV4-1	TRBJ1-2	.	.	TGCGCCAGCAGCCAAGCCTCCATCGGGGGCTACACCTTC	CASSQASIGGYTF
TRBV19	TRBJ1-5	.	.	TGTGCCAGTAGTATAGGTAACAGAGGGTCTAATCAGCCCCAGCATTTT	CASSIGNRGSNQPQHF
TRBV11-2	TRBJ2-1	.	.	TGTGCCAGCAGCTTAGATAGGACCGGGAGGCAGTTCTTC	CASSLDRTGRQFF
TRBV5-4	TRBJ1-5	TRBD1	.	TGTGCCAGCAGCCAGCCTGGACAGGCGCCTAGCAATCAGCCCCAGCATTTT	CASSQPGQAPSNQPQHF
TRBV7-9	TRBJ2-2	TRBD2	.	TGTGCCAGCAGCTTGCCCGGACTAGCGGGAAACACCGGGGAGCTGTTTTTT	CASSLPGLAGNTGELFF
TRBV30	TRBJ2-7	TRBD1	once	TGTGCCTGGAGAGGCACAGGGGGCTCGTACTTC	CAWRGTGGSYF
TRBV30	TRBJ2-1	TRBD2	once	TGTGCCTGGAGCGCACGACTAGCGGGGGTCTACAATGAGCAGTTCTTC	CAWSARLAGVYNEQFF
TRBV7-2	TRBJ1-1	.	.	TGTGCCAGCAGCTTAGCGACTACGGGGGGAAACACTGAAGCTTTCTTT	CASSLATTGGNTEAFF
TRBV20-1	TRBJ1-3	.	.	TGCAGTGCTACAGGGGCCGGCACCATATATTTT	CSATGAGTIYF
TRBV4-1	TRBJ2-1	TRBD1	.	TGCGCCAGCAGCCTACAGGGGAGCGTGGGCAATGAGCAGTTCTTC	CASSLQGSVGNEQFF
TRBV4-2	TRBJ2-7	.	once	TGTGCCAGCAGCCAAGCCGCAGAGGGGGACTACGAGCAGTACTTC	CASSQAAEGDYEQYF
TRBV6-5	TRBJ2-7	.	.	TGTGCCAGCAGTTTATCACTAAGGGGGTTCGAGCAGTACTTC	CASSLSLRGFEQYF
TRBV27	TRBJ2-3	.	.	TGTGCCAGCAGGCCGAACAGGATACTCACAGATACGCAGTATTTT	CASRPNRILTDTQYF
TRBV19	TRBJ2-5	.	.	TGTGCCAGTAGTACCCTGACAGGAGTGGAGACCCAGTACTTC	CASSTLTGVETQYF
TRBV7-6	TRBJ2-7	TRBD2	few	TGTGCCAGCAGCTTAGAGGGGGGCCTAGCGGGGGGGCCTATGAACGAGCAGTACTTC	CASSLEGGLAGGPMNEQYF
TRBV15	TRBJ2-2	TRBD1	.	TGTGCCACCAGCCAGGGGGCTGTCGGGGAGCTGTTTTTT	CATSQGAVGELFF
TRBV9	TRBJ2-3	TRBD2	.	TGTGCCAGCAGCCCGCCGGCGCGGGGGGACACAGATACGCAGTATTTT	CASSPPARGDTDTQYF
TRBV6-4	TRBJ1-5	.	.	TGTGCCAGCAGTGACTCGGCAACCGGCAATCAGCCCCAGCATTTT	CASSDSATGNQPQHF
TRBV5-6	TRBJ1-1	.	few	TGTGCCAGCAGCTTGGGACGGGGGGCTGAAGCTTTCTTT	CASSLGRGAEAFF
TRBV6-5	TRBJ2-5	TRBD1	.	TGTGCCAGCAGTCGGACAGGGGGCGACCAGTACTTC	CASSRTGGDQYF
TRBV11-2	TRBJ1-1	TRBD1	.	TGTGCCAGCAGCTTAACAGGGGGAAAGAACACTGAAGCTTTCTTT	CASSLTGGKNTEAFF
TRBV4-2	TRBJ2-3	TRBD2	.	TGTGCCAGCAGCCAACCCCCTAGCGGGGGGGCCGGGGATACGCAGTATTTT	CASSQPPSGGAGDTQYF
TRBV6-1	TRBJ1-4	TRBD1	.	TGTTCAATCAGACAGGGCCCTAATGAAAAACTGTTTTTT	CSIRQGPNEKLFF
TRBV4-1	TRBJ2-1	TRBD2	few	TGCGCCAGCAGCCAGGAACTAGCGGGATACAATGAGCAGTTCTTC	CASSQELAGYNEQFF
TRBV5-6	TRBJ2-7	TRBD2	.	TGTGCCAGCAGCTTGCTAGCGGGACTCTACGAGCAGTACTTC	CASSLLAGLYEQYF
TRBV7-9	TRBJ2-1	.	once	TGTGCCAGCAGCAAACTCTTTGGGGCAGGTGACAATGAGCAGTTCTTC	CASSKLFGAGDNEQFF
TRBV7-7	TRBJ2-7	.	.	TGTGCTAGCAGCCCTGACTCGAGCTCCTACGAGCAGTACTTC	CASSPDSSSYEQYF
TRBV9	TRBJ2-7	TRBD1	.	TGTGCCAGCAGCGTAGCCCCTACGACAGGGATACAGTCCTACGAGCAGTACTTC	CASSVAPTTGIQSYEQYF
TRBV2	TRBJ2-5	TRBD1	.	TGTGCCAGCACCCTGGACAGGGCGGAGGTAGAGACCCAGTACTTC	CASTLDRAEVETQYF
TRBV7-6	TRBJ2-7	.	.	TGTGCCAGCAGCTCACCGGGAAATTCCTACGAGCAGTACTTC	CASSSPGNSYEQYF
TRBV7-6	TRBJ2-2	TRBD2	.	TGTGCCAGCAGCTTAGGGCTAGCGGGAGGTCCCGGGGAGCTGTTTTTT	CASSLGLAGGPGELFF
TRBV20-1	TRBJ1-6	.	few	TGCAGTGCTAGGGAAGGACAGCGGAACCACTTT	CSAREGQRNHF
TRBV6-1	TRBJ1-4	.	.	TGTGCCAGCAGGGAGGACAGAGCAAATGAAAAACTGTTTTTT	CASREDRANEKLFF
TRBV5-8	TRBJ2-3	.	.	TGTGCCAGCAGCTTAGCCCTAGCGCAGGCAGAAGATACGCAGTATTTT	CASSLALAQAEDTQYF
TRBV11-1	TRBJ2-7	.	.	TGTGCCAGCAGCTTACAAAAGTCCATGAGCTCCTACGAGCAGTACTTC	CASSLQKSMSSYEQYF
TRBV9	TRBJ2-7	TRBD1	few	TGTGCCAGCAGCTTAAGACAGGGGGCAGTCAACGAGCAGTACTTC	CASSLRQGAVNEQYF
TRBV14	TRBJ1-1	TRBD1	.	TGTGCCAGCAGCCCTTCAGGACAGGGCCACACTGAAGCTTTCTTT	CASSPSGQGHTEAFF
TRBV20-1	TRBJ2-5	.	.	TGCAGTGCTAGAGAGGGGGCGGCCCAGTACTTC	CSAREGAAQYF
TRBV9	TRBJ2-7	TRBD2	.	TGTGCCAGCAGCCCACCTAGCGGGGAATCTGTGAACGAGCAGTACTTC	CASSPPSGESVNEQYF
TRBV2	TRBJ2-7	TRBD1	.	TGTGCCAGTGCGAGGACAGGGAACGAGCAGTACTTC	CASARTGNEQYF
TRBV5-1	TRBJ2-5	TRBD2	.	TGCGCCAGCGCCAGGACTAGTCAGGAGACCCAGTACTTC	CASARTSQETQYF
TRBV5-1	TRBJ1-2	.	.	TGCGCCAGCAGCTTATCAGGGGCCTCTAACTATGGCTACACCTTC	CASSLSGASNYGYTF
TRBV5-1	TRBJ2-1	.	once	TGCGCCAGCAGCTTGGTAGGACCTAGCGTCGATGAGCAGTTCTTC	CASSLVGPSVDEQFF
TRBV5-1	TRBJ2-7	.	.	TGCGCCAGCAGCCCTACTGGACAGTGGGGTTCCTACGAGCAGTACTTC	CASSPTGQWGSYEQYF
TRBV19	TRBJ1-3	TRBD1	.	TGTGCCAGTAGTCTTCATCCGGGACAGAACTCTGGAAACACCATATATTTT	CASSLHPGQNSGNTIYF